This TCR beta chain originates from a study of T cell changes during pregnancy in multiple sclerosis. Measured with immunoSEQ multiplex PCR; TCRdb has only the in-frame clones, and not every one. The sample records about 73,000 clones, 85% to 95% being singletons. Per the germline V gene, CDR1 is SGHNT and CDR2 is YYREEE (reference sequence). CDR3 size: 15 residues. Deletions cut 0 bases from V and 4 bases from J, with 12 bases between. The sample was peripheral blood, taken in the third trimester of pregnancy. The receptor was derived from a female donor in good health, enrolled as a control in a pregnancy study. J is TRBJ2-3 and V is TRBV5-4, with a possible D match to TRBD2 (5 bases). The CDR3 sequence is CASSLALAESDTQYF. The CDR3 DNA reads TGTGCCAGCAGCTTGGCCCTAGCTGAGTCAGATACGCAGTATTTT. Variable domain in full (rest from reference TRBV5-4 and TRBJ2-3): ETGVTQSPTHLIKTRGQQVTLRCSSQSGHNTVSWYQQALGQGPQFIFQYYREEENGRGNFPPRFSGLQFPNYSSELNVNALELDDSALYLCASSLALAESDTQYFGPGTRLTVL.